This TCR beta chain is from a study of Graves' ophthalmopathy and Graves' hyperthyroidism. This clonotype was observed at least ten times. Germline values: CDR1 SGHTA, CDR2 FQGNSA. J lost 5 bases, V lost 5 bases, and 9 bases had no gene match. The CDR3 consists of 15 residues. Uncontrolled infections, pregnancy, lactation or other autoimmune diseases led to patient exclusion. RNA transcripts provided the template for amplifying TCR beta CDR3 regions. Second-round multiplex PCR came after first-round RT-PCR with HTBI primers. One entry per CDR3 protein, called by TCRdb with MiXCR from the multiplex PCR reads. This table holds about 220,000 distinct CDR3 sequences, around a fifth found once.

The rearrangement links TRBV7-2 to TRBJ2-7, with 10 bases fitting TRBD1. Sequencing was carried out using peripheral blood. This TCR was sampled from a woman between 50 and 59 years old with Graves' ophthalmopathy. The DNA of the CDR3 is TGTGCCAGCAGCCCGTGGGACAGGGGAGACGACGAGCAGTACTTC. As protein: CASSPWDRGDDEQYF. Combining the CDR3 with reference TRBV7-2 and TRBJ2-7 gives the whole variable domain GAGVSQSPSNKVTEKGKDVELRCDPISGHTALYWYRQSLGQGLEFLIYFQGNSAPDKSGLPSDRFSAERTGGSVSTLTIQRTQQEDSAVYLCASSPWDRGDDEQYFGPGTRLTVT.